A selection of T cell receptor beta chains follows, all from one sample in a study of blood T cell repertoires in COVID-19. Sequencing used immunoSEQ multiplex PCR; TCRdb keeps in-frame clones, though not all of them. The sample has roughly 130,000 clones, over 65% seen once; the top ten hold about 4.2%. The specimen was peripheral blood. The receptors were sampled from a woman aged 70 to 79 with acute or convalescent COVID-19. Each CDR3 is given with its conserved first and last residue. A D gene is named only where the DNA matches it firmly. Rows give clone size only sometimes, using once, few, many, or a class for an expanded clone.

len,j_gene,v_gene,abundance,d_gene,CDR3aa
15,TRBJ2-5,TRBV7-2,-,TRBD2,CASSKSGRGVETQYF
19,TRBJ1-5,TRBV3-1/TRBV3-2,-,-,CASSQSDRNNLYSNQPQHF
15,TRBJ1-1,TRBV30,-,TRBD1,CAWSVLRTGNTEAFF
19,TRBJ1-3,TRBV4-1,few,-,CASSQGSQGNFRSGNTIYF
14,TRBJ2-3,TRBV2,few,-,CASRVQGSTDTQYF
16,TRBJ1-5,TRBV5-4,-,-,CASSFLLIGSNQPQHF
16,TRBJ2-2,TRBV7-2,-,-,CASSLVASERSGELFF
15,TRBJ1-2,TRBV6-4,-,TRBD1,CASRAGTGGFSGYTF
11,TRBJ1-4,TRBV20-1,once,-,CSAARDEKLFF
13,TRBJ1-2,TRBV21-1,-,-,CASRTDRVYGYTF
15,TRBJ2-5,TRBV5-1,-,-,CASSPEGRLGETQYF
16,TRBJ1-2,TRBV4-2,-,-,CASSQDEVRGTYGYTF
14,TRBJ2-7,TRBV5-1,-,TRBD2,CASRLAGGTYEQYF
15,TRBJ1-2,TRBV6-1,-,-,CASSEALPENYGYTF
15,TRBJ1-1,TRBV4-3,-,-,CASSQDQQGRTEAFF
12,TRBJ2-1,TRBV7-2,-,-,CASETRNNEQFF
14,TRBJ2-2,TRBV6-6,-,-,CASSYSTETGELFF
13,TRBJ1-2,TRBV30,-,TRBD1,CAWRTGGVYGYTF
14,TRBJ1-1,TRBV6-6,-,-,CASEYGAGSTEAFF
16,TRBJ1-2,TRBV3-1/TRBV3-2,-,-,CASSPEVRVGTYGYTF
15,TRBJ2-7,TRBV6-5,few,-,CASSTWDSSSYEQYF
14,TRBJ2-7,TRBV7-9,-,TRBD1,CASSLARGRLEQYF
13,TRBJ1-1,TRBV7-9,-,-,CASSLRGDTEAFF
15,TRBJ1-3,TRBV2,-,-,CASSAEWTAGNTIYF
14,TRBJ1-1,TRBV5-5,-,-,CASSLEQWNTEAFF
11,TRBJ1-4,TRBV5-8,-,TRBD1,CASSFGTGLFF
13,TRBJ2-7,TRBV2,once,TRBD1,CASSVRTGWEQYF
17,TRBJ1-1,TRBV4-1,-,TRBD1,CASSQARQGIMNTEAFF
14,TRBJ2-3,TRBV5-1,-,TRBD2,CASSGTRGADTQYF
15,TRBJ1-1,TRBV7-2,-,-,CASSLVSDRRTEAFF
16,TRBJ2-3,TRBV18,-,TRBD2,CASSLRGGISTDTQYF
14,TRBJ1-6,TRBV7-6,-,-,CASSLAYGGSPLHF
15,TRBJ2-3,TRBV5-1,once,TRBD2,CASSLSGGATDTQYF
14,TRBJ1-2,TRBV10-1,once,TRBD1,CASSESRDRNGYTF
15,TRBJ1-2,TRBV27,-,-,CASSLNREGNYGYTF
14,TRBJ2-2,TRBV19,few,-,CASSLGTEIGELFF
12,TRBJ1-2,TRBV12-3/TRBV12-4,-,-,CASSLQYYGYTF
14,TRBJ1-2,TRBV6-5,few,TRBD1,CASSSPGGGNGYTF
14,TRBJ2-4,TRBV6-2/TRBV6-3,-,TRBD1,CASSITGGGNIQYF
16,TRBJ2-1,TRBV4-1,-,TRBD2,CASSQGTAGFDHEQFF
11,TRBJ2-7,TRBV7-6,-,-,CASSPGYEQYF
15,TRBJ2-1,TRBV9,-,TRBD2,CASSVMTSGGDEQFF
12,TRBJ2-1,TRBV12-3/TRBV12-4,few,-,CASSLGQGRQFF
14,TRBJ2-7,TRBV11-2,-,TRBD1,CASSLPQGWREQYF
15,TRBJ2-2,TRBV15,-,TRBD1,CATSRDRGDTGELFF
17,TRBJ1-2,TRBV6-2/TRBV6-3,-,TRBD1,CASSSRTGPTINYGYTF
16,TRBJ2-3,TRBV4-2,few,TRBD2,CASSPIVAGRGDTQYF
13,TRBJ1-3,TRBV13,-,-,CASSLSVGNTIYF
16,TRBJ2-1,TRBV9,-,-,CASSVGIVRSYNEQFF
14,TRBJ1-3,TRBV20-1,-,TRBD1,CSATETGLGNTIYF
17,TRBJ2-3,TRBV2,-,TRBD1,CASNGQGGWLSTDTQYF
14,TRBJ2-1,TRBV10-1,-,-,CASSEYPSLGEQFF
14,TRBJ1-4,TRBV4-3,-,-,CASSQGRVNEKLFF
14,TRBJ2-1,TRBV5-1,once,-,CASSLQTYNNEQFF
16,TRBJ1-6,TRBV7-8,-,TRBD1,CASSLADRGLGSPLHF